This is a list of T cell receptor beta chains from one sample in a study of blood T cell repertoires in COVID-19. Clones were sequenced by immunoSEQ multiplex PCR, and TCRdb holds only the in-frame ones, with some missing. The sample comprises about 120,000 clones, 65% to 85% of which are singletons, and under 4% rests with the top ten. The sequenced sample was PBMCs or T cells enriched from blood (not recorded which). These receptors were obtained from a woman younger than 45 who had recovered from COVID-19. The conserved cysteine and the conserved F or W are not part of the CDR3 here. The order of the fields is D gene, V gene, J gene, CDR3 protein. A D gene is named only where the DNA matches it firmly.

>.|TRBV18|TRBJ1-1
ASSPVEALNTEAF
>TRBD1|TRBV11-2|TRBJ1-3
ASSWTGGSGNTIY
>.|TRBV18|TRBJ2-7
ASSPPSFEQY
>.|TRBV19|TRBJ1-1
ASSFRTWNTEAF
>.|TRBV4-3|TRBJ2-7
ASSPGTGRSNEQY
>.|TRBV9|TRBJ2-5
ASSVGGLQETQY
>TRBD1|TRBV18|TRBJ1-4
ASSPFPGTGDEKLF
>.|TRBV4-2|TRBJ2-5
ASSQADADYQTQY
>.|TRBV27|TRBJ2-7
ASSLSALLNYEQY
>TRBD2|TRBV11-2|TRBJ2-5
ASSPLVSGRAVTETQY
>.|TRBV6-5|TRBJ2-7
ASWGVPYEQY
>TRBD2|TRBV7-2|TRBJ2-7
ASSPSGLAGKEQY
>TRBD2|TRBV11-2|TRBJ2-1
ASSSLTSGRISYNEQF
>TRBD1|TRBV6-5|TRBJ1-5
ASRAGTVSNQPQH
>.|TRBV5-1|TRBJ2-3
ASSLGGEDTQY
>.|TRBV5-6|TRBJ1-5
ASSPGSNQPQH
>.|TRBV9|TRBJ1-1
ASSPRTANTEAF
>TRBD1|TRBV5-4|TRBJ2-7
ASSSTGDVLMEQY
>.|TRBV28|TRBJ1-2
ASSFGVYGYT
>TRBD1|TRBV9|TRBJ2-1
ASSANQGANNEQF
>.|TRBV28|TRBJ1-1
ASSLIRSNTEAF
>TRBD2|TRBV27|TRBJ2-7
ASSRLAGRAGKEYEQY
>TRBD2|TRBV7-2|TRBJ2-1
ASSLGTSRYNEQF
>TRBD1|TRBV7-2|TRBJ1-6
ASSGGTGHNSPLH
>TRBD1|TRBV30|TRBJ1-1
AWVDRGQVEAF
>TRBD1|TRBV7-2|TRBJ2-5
ASSLFSRGQSQETQY
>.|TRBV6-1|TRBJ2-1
ASSEGPAGGNEQF
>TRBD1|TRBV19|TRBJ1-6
ASSSGQGIGSPLH
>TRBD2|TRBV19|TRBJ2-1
ASSTAGLGYNEQF
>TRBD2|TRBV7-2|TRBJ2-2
ASSRTSGIYTGELF
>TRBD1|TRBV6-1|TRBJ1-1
ASSVTTGAGNTEAF
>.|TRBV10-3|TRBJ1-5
AISEAGDVNQPQH
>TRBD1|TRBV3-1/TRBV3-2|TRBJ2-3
ASNSRGLGDTQY
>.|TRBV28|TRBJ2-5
ASSPYRQFSAQETQY
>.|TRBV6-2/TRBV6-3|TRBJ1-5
ASSSGGSSNQPQH
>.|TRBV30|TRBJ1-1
AWQPPGFSEAF
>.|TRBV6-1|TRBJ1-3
ASSEAYHSGNTIY
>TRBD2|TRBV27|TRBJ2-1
ASSLMPGTSGIGSNEQF
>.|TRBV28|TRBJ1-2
ASAIAGDNYGYT
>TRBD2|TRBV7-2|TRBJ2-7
ASSPRTSGSYEQY
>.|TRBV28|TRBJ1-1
ASSSHSPPNTEAF
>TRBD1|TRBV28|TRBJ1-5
ASDRDSNQPQH
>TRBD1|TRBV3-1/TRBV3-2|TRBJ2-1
ASSQAGGQGYNEQF
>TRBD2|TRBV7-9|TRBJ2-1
ASSFPGLDNEQF
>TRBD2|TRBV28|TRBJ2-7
ASSRAAGGYEQY
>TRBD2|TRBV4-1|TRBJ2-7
ASSQGGVLRHEQY
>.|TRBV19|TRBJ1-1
ASSPRGLTEAF
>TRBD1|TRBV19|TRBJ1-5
ASSTTGKSQPQH
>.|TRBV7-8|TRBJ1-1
ASSLGRRNTEAF
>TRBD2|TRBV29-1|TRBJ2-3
SVQGLREVTDTQY
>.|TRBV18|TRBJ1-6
ASSPITGGGNSPLH
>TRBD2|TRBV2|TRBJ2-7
ASNPSGFSYEQY
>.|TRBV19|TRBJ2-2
ASSMIRGTGELF
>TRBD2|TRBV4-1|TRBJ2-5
ASSQDRRTSGRETQY
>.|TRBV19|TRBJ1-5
ASSQSRAGNQPQH
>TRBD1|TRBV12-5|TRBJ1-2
ASGWDRGYGYT
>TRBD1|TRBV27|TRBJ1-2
ASSSPGTGGDYGYT
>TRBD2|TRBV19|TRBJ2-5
ASSPSGQETQY